One and the same sample provided the 14 T cell receptor beta chains below, sequenced in a study of blood T cell repertoires in COVID-19. The assay was immunoSEQ multiplex PCR, and TCRdb's table has in-frame clones only and misses some. This sample has 200,000 or so clones, with about 85% found just once. What was sequenced was peripheral blood. These receptors all come from a man in his forties or fifties who had recovered from COVID-19.

The chain links TRBV28 to TRBJ2-7, with D possibly TRBD1 on 7 matching bases. CDR3 size: 17 residues. CDR1 is MDHEN and CDR2 is SYDVKM in the germline V gene. V was shortened by 5 bases and J by 7 bases, with 27 bases between the two germline ends. CDR3 nucleotide sequence: TGTGCCAGCAGTCCCCATCTGCGAGGCAGGGGGAGGATGGAGCAGTACTTC. This codes for CASSPHLRGRGRMEQYF.

This chain uses TRBV27 with TRBJ1-6; weak D call: TRBD1 (5 bases). The CDR3 length is 17 residues. Trimming removed 4 bases from V and 7 bases from J, with 20 bases in between. Germline V gives CDR1 MNHEY, CDR2 SMNVEV (reference sequence). DNA of the CDR3: TGTGCCAGCAGTTCCATCGTAGGGGCCGTAAAGAATTCACCCCTCCACTTT. As protein: CASSSIVGAVKNSPLHF.

V is TRBV5-1 and J is TRBJ1-1; possible D gene TRBD1, 5 bases. Trimming removed 0 bases from V and 11 bases from J, with 14 bases in between. The CDR3 extends over 13 amino acids. Per germline, CDR1 SGHRS and CDR2 YFSETQ. The CDR3 loop is CASSLGQKVEAFF. The CDR3 nucleotides read TGCGCCAGCAGCTTGGGACAGAAAGTTGAGGCTTTCTTT.

The chain is built from TRBV27 and TRBJ2-5, with D tentatively TRBD1 (6 bases). CDR3 length: 15 amino acids. The V gene's germline CDR1 is MNHEY and CDR2 SMNVEV (reference sequence). V lost 4 bases and J lost 4, with 16 bases in between. DNA for the CDR3: TGTGCCAGCAGTTGGCAGGGGTTGATAGGAGAGACCCAGTACTTC. Its protein product is CASSWQGLIGETQYF.

The V call is TRBV19, the J call TRBJ1-1, with D maybe TRBD1 (6 bases). V was pared by 4 bases and J by 0 bases, with 27 bases between. Per germline, CDR1 LNHDA and CDR2 SQIVND (reference sequence). The CDR3 has 20 residues. The CDR3 DNA is TGTGCCAGTAGTACCACCCCCATCACAGGGCGGTTTACTATGAACACTGAAGCTTTCTTT. Protein: CASSTTPITGRFTMNTEAFF.

The table lists this clone with a count of one. The chain carries TRBV7-2 and TRBJ1-2; weak D call: TRBD1 (6 bases). V lost 2 bases to trimming and J lost 7 bases, with 14 bases between them. The CDR3 runs to 14 residues. Germline assignment: CDR1 SGHTA and CDR2 FQGNSA. The CDR3 DNA follows: TGTGCCAGCAGCTTACCAGGGGTTGGGAGTGGCTACACCTTC. This sequence encodes CASSLPGVGSGYTF.

The chain links TRBV14 to TRBJ1-1; D not certain. The V gene lost 4 bases and the J gene lost 0 bases, with 12 bases spanning the gap. This CDR3 has 15 amino acids. Germline assignment: CDR1 SGHDN and CDR2 FVKESK. The CDR3 bases are TGTGCCAGCAGCCGCGAACTCCCCATGAACACTGAAGCTTTCTTT. Protein: CASSRELPMNTEAFF. The variable domain in full, with the rest retrieved from reference TRBV14 and TRBJ1-1, is EAGVTQFPSHSVIEKGQTVTLRCDPISGHDNLYWYRRVMGKEIKFLLHFVKESKQDESGMPNNRFLAERTGGTYSTLKVQPAELEDSGVYFCASSRELPMNTEAFFGQGTRLTVV.

This sequence joins TRBV28 and TRBJ1-4, with TRBD1 identical over 9 bases. CDR1 and CDR2 (germline): MDHEN, SYDVKM. V lost 3 bases, J lost 4 bases, and 12 bases stayed unmatched. The CDR3 extends over 18 amino acids. CDR3 protein: CASSFLQGAPTINEKLFF. In DNA form, the CDR3 reads TGTGCCAGCAGTTTCCTACAGGGGGCCCCGACAATTAATGAAAAACTGTTTTTT.

V is TRBV12-3 or TRBV12-4 and J is TRBJ2-4, with D unresolved. This CDR3 region has 13 residues. Trimming cost V 6 bases and J 0 bases, with 6 bases left between them. The CDR3, as DNA: TGTGCCAGCAGCTCGTCAGCCAAAAACATTCAGTACTTC. Translating it yields CASSSSAKNIQYF.

The genes are TRBV28 and TRBJ1-2; 8 nucleotides match TRBD1. This CDR3 has 14 amino acids. With V trimmed by 7 bases and J by 3 bases, 7 bases remained unmatched. Germline V CDR1 and CDR2: MDHEN, SYDVKM. In DNA form, the CDR3 reads TGTGCCAGCACCTCAGGGGGCGCAGACTATGGCTACACCTTC. Translated: CASTSGGADYGYTF.

This chain links TRBV19 with TRBJ2-6, with 7 bases fitting TRBD1. This CDR3 spans 17 amino acids. Per germline, CDR1 LNHDA and CDR2 SQIVND (reference sequence). The ends lost 2 bases at V and 0 bases at J; junction bases unmatched: 4. CDR3 DNA sequence: TGTGCCAGTAGTATATATGGGACAGTCTCTGGGGCCAACGTCCTGACTTTC. Translation: CASSIYGTVSGANVLTF.

The rearrangement joins TRBV9 to TRBJ2-1; 13 bases align to TRBD2. V was pared by 4 bases and J by 10 bases, with 8 bases of the junction left unmatched. The germline CDR1 and CDR2 sequences are SGDLS and YYNGEE. The CDR3 is 15 residues long. For the CDR3, the DNA is TGTGCCAGCAGCAGATTCGGGACTAGCGGGGACGAGCAGTTCTTC. This codes for CASSRFGTSGDEQFF.

The chain uses TRBV7-8 and TRBJ2-7, with D unresolved. V dropped 1 base and J dropped 11 bases, with 12 bases sitting between them. Germline CDR1 is SGHVS and CDR2 is FQNEAQ. The CDR3 is 12 residues long. The CDR3 coding sequence is TGTGCCAGCAGCTTAGGAGTTGGGCTAAAGTACTTC. Protein: CASSLGVGLKYF. The full variable domain, its missing parts supplied by reference TRBV7-8 and TRBJ2-7, is GAGVSQSPRYKVAKRGQDVALRCDPISGHVSLFWYQQALGQGPEFLTYFQNEAQLDKSGLPSDRFFAERPEGSVSTLKIQRTQQEDSAVYLCASSLGVGLKYFGPGTRLTVT.

This clone was seen only a few times. This chain links TRBV28 with TRBJ1-5, with D uncertain. The CDR3 spans 15 residues. The germline V gene encodes CDR1 MDHEN and CDR2 SYDVKM. V shed 5 bases and J shed 7 bases, with 18 bases lying between them. The CDR3, as DNA: TGTGCCAGCAGTCTCGATGTAGTACGCGGGCAGCCCCAGCATTTT. As protein: CASSLDVVRGQPQHF.